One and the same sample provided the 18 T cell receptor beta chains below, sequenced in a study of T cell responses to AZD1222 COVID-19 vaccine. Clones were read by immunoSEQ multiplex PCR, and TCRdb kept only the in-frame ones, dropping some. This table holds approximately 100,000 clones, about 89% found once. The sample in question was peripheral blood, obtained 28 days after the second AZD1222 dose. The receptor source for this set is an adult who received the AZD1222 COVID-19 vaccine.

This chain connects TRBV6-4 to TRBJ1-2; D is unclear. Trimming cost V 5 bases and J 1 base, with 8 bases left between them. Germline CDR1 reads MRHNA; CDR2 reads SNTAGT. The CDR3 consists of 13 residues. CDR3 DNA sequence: TGTGCCAGCAGTCCTGAGAATAACTATGGCTACACCTTC. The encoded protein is CASSPENNYGYTF.

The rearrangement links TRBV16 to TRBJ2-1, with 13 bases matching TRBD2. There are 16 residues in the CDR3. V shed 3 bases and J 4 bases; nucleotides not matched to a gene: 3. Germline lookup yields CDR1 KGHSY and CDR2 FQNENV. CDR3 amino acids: CASSQRLAGGYNEQFF. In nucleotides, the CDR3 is TGTGCCAGCAGCCAGAGACTAGCGGGAGGATACAATGAGCAGTTCTTC.

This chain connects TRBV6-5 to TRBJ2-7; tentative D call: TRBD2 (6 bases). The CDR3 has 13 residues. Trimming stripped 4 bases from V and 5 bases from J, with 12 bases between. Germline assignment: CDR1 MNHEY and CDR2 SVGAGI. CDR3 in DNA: TGTGCCAGCAGTTTCGGGACTCCCAACGAGCAGTACTTC. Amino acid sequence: CASSFGTPNEQYF.

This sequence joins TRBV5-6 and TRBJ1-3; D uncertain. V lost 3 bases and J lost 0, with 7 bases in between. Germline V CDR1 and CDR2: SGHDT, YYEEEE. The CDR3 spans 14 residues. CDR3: CASSWGTSGNTIYF. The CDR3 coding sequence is TGTGCCAGCAGCTGGGGAACCTCTGGAAACACCATATATTTT.

The CDR3: CASVLLNYGYTF. For the CDR3, the DNA is TGTGCCAGCGTGCTACTTAACTATGGCTACACCTTC. This sequence joins TRBV2 and TRBJ1-2; D call uncertain. CDR3 length: 12 amino acids. Germline assignment: CDR1 SNHLY and CDR2 FYNNEI. V lost 8 bases and J lost 1, with 8 bases in between.

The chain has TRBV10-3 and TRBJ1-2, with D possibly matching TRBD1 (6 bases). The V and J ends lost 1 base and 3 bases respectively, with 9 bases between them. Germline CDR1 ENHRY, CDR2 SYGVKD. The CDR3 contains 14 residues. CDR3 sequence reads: CAISEWGGDYGYTF. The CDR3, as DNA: TGTGCCATCAGTGAGTGGGGGGGCGACTATGGCTACACCTTC.

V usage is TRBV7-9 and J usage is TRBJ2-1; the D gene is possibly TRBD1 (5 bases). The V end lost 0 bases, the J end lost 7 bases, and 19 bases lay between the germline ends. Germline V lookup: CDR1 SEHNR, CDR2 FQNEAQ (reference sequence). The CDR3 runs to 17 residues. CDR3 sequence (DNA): TGTGCCAGCAGCTTAGCCCAAGGGTCCAGGGCTAGGAATGAGCAGTTCTTC. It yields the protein CASSLAQGSRARNEQFF.

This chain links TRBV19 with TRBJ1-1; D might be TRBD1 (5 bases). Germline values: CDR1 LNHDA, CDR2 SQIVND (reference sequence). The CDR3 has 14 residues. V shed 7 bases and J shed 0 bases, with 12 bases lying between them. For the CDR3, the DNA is TGTGCCAGTACCGAGGGACGGATGAACACTGAAGCTTTCTTT. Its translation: CASTEGRMNTEAFF. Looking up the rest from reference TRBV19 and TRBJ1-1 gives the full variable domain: DGGITQSPKYLFRKEGQNVTLSCEQNLNHDAMYWYRQDPGQGLRLIYYSQIVNDFQKGDIAEGYSVSREKKESFPLTVTSAQKNPTAFYLCASTEGRMNTEAFFGQGTRLTVV.

The CDR3 sequence: CASSDQGDSYEQYF. CDR3 bases: TGTGCCAGCAGTGACCAGGGAGACTCCTACGAGCAGTACTTC. The chain combines TRBV2 with TRBJ2-7; perhaps D is TRBD1 or TRBD2 (5 bases each). Germline V gene sequence: CDR1 SNHLY, CDR2 FYNNEI. There are 14 residues in the CDR3. The ends were cut back, 3 bases at V and 0 bases at J, with 9 bases in the middle. Together with reference TRBV2 and TRBJ2-7, the CDR3 gives the full variable domain: EPEVTQTPSHQVTQMGQEVILRCVPISNHLYFYWYRQILGQKVEFLVSFYNNEISEKSEIFDDQFSVERPDGSNFTLKIRSTKLEDSAMYFCASSDQGDSYEQYFGPGTRLTVT.

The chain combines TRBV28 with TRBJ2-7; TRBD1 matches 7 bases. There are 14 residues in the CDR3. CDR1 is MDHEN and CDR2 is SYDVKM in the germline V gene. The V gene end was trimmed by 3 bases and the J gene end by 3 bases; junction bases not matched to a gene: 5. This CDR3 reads CASSLVSGGYEQYF. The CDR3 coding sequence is TGTGCCAGCAGTTTGGTATCAGGGGGCTACGAGCAGTACTTC.

CDR3 DNA sequence: TGTGCCAGCTTATTGGAAATTGGGGAAAAACTGTTTTTT. It specifies CASLLEIGEKLFF. This chain connects TRBV6-5 to TRBJ1-4; D is unclear. The germline CDR1 and CDR2 sequences are MNHEY and SVGAGI. V dropped 8 bases and J dropped 8 bases, with 15 bases sitting between them. CDR3 length equals 13 residues.

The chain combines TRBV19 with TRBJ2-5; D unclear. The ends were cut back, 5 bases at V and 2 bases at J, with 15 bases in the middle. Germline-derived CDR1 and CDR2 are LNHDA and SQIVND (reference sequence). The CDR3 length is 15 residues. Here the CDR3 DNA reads TGTGCCAGTAGTTCGGCGGCACAGAGACAAGAGACCCAGTACTTC. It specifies CASSSAAQRQETQYF.

CDR3 region: CATSQLYNEQFF. CDR3 bases: TGTGCCACCAGTCAACTGTACAATGAGCAGTTCTTC. The genes are TRBV24-1 and TRBJ2-1; D unresolved. CDR3 length equals 12 residues. Between the trimmed V and J ends, which lost 6 bases and 4 bases, there was a span of 6 bases. Germline loops: CDR1 KGHDR, CDR2 SFDVKD.

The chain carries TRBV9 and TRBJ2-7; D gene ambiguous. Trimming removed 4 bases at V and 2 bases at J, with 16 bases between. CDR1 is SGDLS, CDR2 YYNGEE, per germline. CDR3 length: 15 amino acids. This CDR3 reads CASSPRAFDPYEQYF. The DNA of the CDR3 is TGTGCCAGCAGCCCTAGGGCCTTCGACCCCTACGAGCAGTACTTC.

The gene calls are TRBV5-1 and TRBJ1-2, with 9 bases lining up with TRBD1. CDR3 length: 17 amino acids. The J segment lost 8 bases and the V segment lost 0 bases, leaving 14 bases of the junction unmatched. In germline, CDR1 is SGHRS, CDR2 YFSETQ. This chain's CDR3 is CASSLASTGGWLEGYTF. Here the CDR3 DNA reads TGCGCCAGCAGCTTGGCTTCCACAGGGGGCTGGCTCGAGGGCTACACCTTC.

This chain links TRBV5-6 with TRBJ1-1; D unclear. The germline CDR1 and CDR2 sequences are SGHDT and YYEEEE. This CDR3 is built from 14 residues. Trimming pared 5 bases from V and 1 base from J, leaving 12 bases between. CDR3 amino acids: CASSLIGSNTEAFF. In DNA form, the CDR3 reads TGTGCCAGCAGTCTTATCGGGTCGAACACTGAAGCTTTCTTT.

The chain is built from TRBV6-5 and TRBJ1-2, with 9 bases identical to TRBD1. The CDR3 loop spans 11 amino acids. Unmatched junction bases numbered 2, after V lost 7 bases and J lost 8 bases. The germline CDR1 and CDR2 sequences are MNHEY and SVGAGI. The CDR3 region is CASTDRGGYTF. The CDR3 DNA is TGTGCCAGCACGGACAGGGGCGGCTACACCTTC.

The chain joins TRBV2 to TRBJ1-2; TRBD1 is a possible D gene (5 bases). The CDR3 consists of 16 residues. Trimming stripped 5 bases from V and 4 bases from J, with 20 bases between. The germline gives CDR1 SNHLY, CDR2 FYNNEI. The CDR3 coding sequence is TGTGCCAGCAGTCCACCCAGACAGACCGTCACCTATGGCTACACCTTC. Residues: CASSPPRQTVTYGYTF.